The source of this T cell receptor (beta chain) is a study of blood T cell repertoires in COVID-19. The CDR3 totals 15 residues. In germline, CDR1 is MNHEY, CDR2 SVGEGT. In the case of this clone: An end of the junction does not agree with germline; a read error may underlie this.

As processed by the authors: Estimation of nucleated cell counts relied on the amplification of reference gene primers. Only in-frame clones appear in the TCRdb table, and some are missing; sequencing was by immunoSEQ multiplex PCR. V, J and clone size are those of that table, while D and trimming were read from the DNA. The table has roughly 140,000 clones, just over 85% seen once. Sequenced sample: peripheral blood. The J gene is TRBJ2-7, the V gene TRBV6-2 or TRBV6-3; TRBD2 agrees at 16 bases. This TCR was sampled from a man aged 70-80 years with acute or convalescent COVID-19. CDR3 sequence (DNA): TGTGCCAGCAGCCCCGCCGGGACTAGCGGGAGGGCCGTTGGGTTC. It codes for CASSPAGTSGRAVGF.